The 11 T cell receptor beta chains below come from one sample, sequenced in a study of blood T cell repertoires in COVID-19. Assay: immunoSEQ multiplex PCR; the TCRdb copy retains only in-frame clones and omits some. The sample holds about 160,000 clones; roughly nine tenths are singletons and the top ten take roughly 12%. The sequencing input was peripheral blood. The source of these receptors is a man between 18 and 29 years old with COVID-19, enrolled during active disease.

V and J are TRBV5-1 and TRBJ2-3; D perhaps matches TRBD2 (5 bases). The CDR3 sequence is 15 residues long. Germline V gene data show CDR1 as SGHRS and CDR2 as YFSETQ. Trimming removed 0 bases from V and 0 bases from J, with 8 bases in between. Here the CDR3 DNA reads TGCGCCAGCAGCTTGGCGGGCGGGAGCACAGATACGCAGTATTTT. The encoded protein is CASSLAGGSTDTQYF.

The J gene is TRBJ2-1, the V gene TRBV28; 11 bases match TRBD2. The germline CDR1 and CDR2 sequences are MDHEN and SYDVKM. V lost 4 bases to trimming and J lost 6 bases; unmatched junction nucleotides: 11. The CDR3 contains 17 residues. The CDR3 nucleotides read TGTGCCAGCAGTTCAACCTTCCCGGGACTAGCGGTCAATGAGCAGTTCTTC. This codes for CASSSTFPGLAVNEQFF.

Concerning this clone: The sample contains more than one DNA sequence encoding this CDR3. V and J are TRBV11-3 and TRBJ2-3; TRBD1 agrees at 7 bases. Germline CDR1 is SGHNT and CDR2 is YENEEA. The CDR3 totals 16 residues. V was pared by 4 bases and J by 0 bases, with 7 bases of the junction left unmatched. CDR3 bases: TGTGCCAGCAGCTCACGGACAGGAGCTAGCACAGATACGCAGTATTTT. Its translation: CASSSRTGASTDTQYF.

This chain uses TRBV15 with TRBJ1-1; D remains unclear. This CDR3 is 13 amino acids long. In germline, CDR1 is LNHNV, CDR2 YYDKDF (reference sequence). With 4 bases removed from V and 8 bases from J, the gap between germline ends came to 14 bases. CDR3 amino acids: CATSIGDSVEAFF. Here the CDR3 DNA reads TGTGCCACCAGCATCGGCGACTCCGTGGAAGCTTTCTTT.

The chain links TRBV2 to TRBJ2-7; possible D gene TRBD1, 5 bases. The germline V gene encodes CDR1 SNHLY and CDR2 FYNNEI. The CDR3 sequence is 15 residues long. V was trimmed by 0 bases and J by 3 bases, leaving 12 bases between them. The CDR3 loop is CASSEAPGRFYEQYF. Written as DNA, the CDR3 is TGTGCCAGCAGTGAAGCCCCAGGGCGTTTCTACGAGCAGTACTTC. Looking up the rest from reference TRBV2 and TRBJ2-7 gives the full variable domain: EPEVTQTPSHQVTQMGQEVILRCVPISNHLYFYWYRQILGQKVEFLVSFYNNEISEKSEIFDDQFSVERPDGSNFTLKIRSTKLEDSAMYFCASSEAPGRFYEQYFGPGTRLTVT.

V is TRBV27 and J is TRBJ2-1; 9 nucleotides align to TRBD2. The CDR3 totals 14 residues. Trimming took 7 bases from V and 8 from J; bases not matched to a gene: 9. CDR1 is MNHEY, CDR2 SMNVEV, per germline (reference sequence). The CDR3 region has the DNA TGTGCCAGCACGGCCAGCGGGAGGAGGTATGAGCAGTTCTTC. Protein product: CASTASGRRYEQFF.

This chain joins TRBV28 and TRBJ2-7; TRBD1 might be the D (5 bases). There are 12 residues in the CDR3. CDR1 is MDHEN, CDR2 SYDVKM, per germline. The V gene lost 4 bases and the J gene lost 3 bases, with 7 bases spanning the gap. CDR3 loop: CASSYDSYEQYF. Here the CDR3 DNA reads TGTGCCAGCAGTTACGACAGCTACGAGCAGTACTTC.

This chain links TRBV27 with TRBJ1-5; 8 positions agree with TRBD1. The trim removed 5 bases at V and 2 bases at J, leaving 2 bases unmatched. The germline gives CDR1 MNHEY, CDR2 SMNVEV (reference sequence). The CDR3 contains 14 residues. In DNA form, the CDR3 reads TGTGCCAGCAGTCCGACAGGGGGCAATCAGCCCCAGCATTTT. This codes for CASSPTGGNQPQHF.

This clone was seen only once. The rearrangement links TRBV7-9 to TRBJ2-5, with TRBD1 identical over 7 bases. With 5 bases clipped from V and 14 bases from J, the junction kept 11 bases outside the gene matches. The length of the CDR3 is 12 residues. Germline V gives CDR1 SEHNR, CDR2 FQNEAQ (reference sequence). The CDR3 protein is CASSTGANLPYF. CDR3 coding DNA: TGTGCCAGCAGCACAGGGGCCAACCTCCCTTACTTC.

This clone was observed once. This chain uses TRBV29-1 with TRBJ2-5; 8 bases align to TRBD2. This CDR3 comprises 12 residues. V lost 6 bases and J lost 2; bases outside the gene matches: 2. CDR1 and CDR2 from the germline V gene are SQVTM and ANQGSEA. CDR3 DNA: TGCAGCGTCGGGGGGGGTCAAGAGACCCAGTACTTC. The encoded protein is CSVGGGQETQYF.

This sequence joins TRBV6-1 and TRBJ2-7, with a tentative D call TRBD2 (6 bases). This CDR3 is 14 amino acids long. Germline V gives CDR1 MNHNS, CDR2 SASEGT. V was shortened by 2 bases and J by 4 bases, with 12 bases between the two germline ends. The CDR3, as DNA: TGTGCCAGCAGTGAACTAGCGAGACGATACGAGCAGTACTTC. Translating gives CASSELARRYEQYF.